This entry lists 7 T cell receptor beta chains sequenced from one sample in a study of blood T cells in healthy people across ages. Using a J-beta primer mix together with a sample-barcoded 5' primer, a second PCR was run for roughly 6 to 12 cycles. A single record per CDR3 protein comes from TCRdb applying MiXCR to the 5' RACE reads. The sample consists of just under 900,000 distinct CDR3 sequences, around 30% of them appearing once. Sequenced: blood. These receptor sequences come from an elderly woman in good health.

V usage is TRBV7-9 and J usage is TRBJ2-3, with 7 bases identical to TRBD1. This CDR3 is 19 amino acids long. The germline gives CDR1 SEHNR, CDR2 FQNEAQ (reference sequence). The J segment lost 6 bases and the V segment lost 4 bases, leaving 22 bases of the junction unmatched. In DNA form, the CDR3 reads TGTGCCAGCAGCTCACCGATGGTATTTGGGGCAGGGGGAGCGGATACGCAGTATTTT. Translation gives CASSSPMVFGAGGADTQYF.

In its sample, this clonotype was seen many times. The DNA for the CDR3 is TGTGCCAGCTCCAGGACAGGGCCAAACTATGGCTACACCTTC. This sequence encodes CASSRTGPNYGYTF. The chain combines TRBV25-1 with TRBJ1-2; 8 bases agree with TRBD1. The junction had 7 bases not matched to a gene; V was cut back by 8 bases and J by 2 bases. CDR1 and CDR2 (germline): MGHDK, SYGVNS. The CDR3 contains 14 residues.

This clonotype was observed many times. V gene TRBV20-1 combines with J gene TRBJ2-7; D ambiguous. The CDR3 covers 9 residues. Germline CDR1 is DFQATT and CDR2 is SNEGSKA (reference sequence). With 3 bases removed from V and 11 bases from J, the gap between germline ends came to 8 bases. The CDR3 DNA reads TGCAGTGCTAGTCGCAAAGAGTACTTC. Protein: CSASRKEYF.

In the case of this clonotype: This clone may be a read error of a much larger clone one base away. In DNA form, the CDR3 reads TGTGCCACCAGCAGAGTAGGACTAGCGGGTGGGGATACGCAGTATTTT. Its protein is CATSRVGLAGGDTQYF. The V gene is TRBV15, the J gene TRBJ2-3, with TRBD2 matching over 11 bases. The V segment lost 1 base and the J segment 6 bases; nucleotides outside the gene matches: 6. The CDR3 contains 16 residues. Germline-derived CDR1 and CDR2 are LNHNV and YYDKDF (reference sequence).

This clonotype was detected many times. The V call is TRBV18, the J call TRBJ2-1, with a possible D match to TRBD1 (6 bases). Looked up from germline, CDR1 is KGHSH and CDR2 is LQKENI. V was clipped by 5 bases and J by 3 bases, with 14 bases between them. The CDR3 is 15 residues long. The CDR3 DNA sequence: TGTGCCAGCTCAGAGTACCAGGGGCACTACAATGAGCAGTTCTTC. Its protein product is CASSEYQGHYNEQFF.

The chain employs TRBV20-1 and TRBJ2-5; 8 nucleotides line up with TRBD2. The CDR3 spans 14 residues. The J segment lost 7 bases and the V segment lost 4 bases, leaving 11 bases of the junction unmatched. CDR1 DFQATT and CDR2 SNEGSKA come from the germline V gene (reference sequence). The CDR3 loop reads CSANVAGRNPTQYF. In DNA form, the CDR3 reads TGCAGTGCTAACGTAGCGGGAAGGAATCCGACCCAGTACTTC.

Turning to this clonotype: Its ends do not fully match the called genes, so a read error is possible. The rearrangement links TRBV7-8 to TRBJ2-3; 7 bases map to TRBD2. Germline CDR1 reads SGHVS; CDR2 reads FQNEAQ. The CDR3 runs to 18 residues. The DNA for the CDR3 is TGTGCCTGCAGCTACCCCCTAGAGCGGGGCCTTAGCACAGATACGCAGTATTTT. The encoded protein is CACSYPLERGLSTDTQYF. The full variable domain, with the rest looked up from reference TRBV7-8 and TRBJ2-3, is GAGVSQSPRYKVAKRGQDVALRCDPISGHVSLFWYQQALGQGPEFLTYFQNEAQLDKSGLPSDRFFAERPEGSVSTLKIQRTQQEDSAVYLCACSYPLERGLSTDTQYFGPGTRLTVL.